The entry below gives a single T cell receptor (beta chain) sequence along with its context. This sample stems from a study of control samples from healthy donors and cancer patients. Germline assignment: CDR1 LNHDA and CDR2 SQIVND (reference sequence). This CDR3 contains 16 residues. Trimming stripped 7 bases from V and 7 bases from J, with 22 bases between. Sequencing was performed with immunoSEQ multiplex PCR; in TCRdb, only in-frame clones are kept and a portion is missing. Here the sample spans 390,000 or so clones, roughly 90% being singletons. The rearrangement links TRBV19 to TRBJ1-4; D perhaps matches TRBD1 (5 bases). This TCR was recovered from a man aged 35 to 55 with head and neck cancer. Sequenced sample: PBMCs. CDR3 in amino acids: CASIDKAGTGIEKLFF. The CDR3 coding sequence is TGTGCCAGTATCGATAAGGCCGGGACCGGGATTGAAAAACTGTTTTTT.